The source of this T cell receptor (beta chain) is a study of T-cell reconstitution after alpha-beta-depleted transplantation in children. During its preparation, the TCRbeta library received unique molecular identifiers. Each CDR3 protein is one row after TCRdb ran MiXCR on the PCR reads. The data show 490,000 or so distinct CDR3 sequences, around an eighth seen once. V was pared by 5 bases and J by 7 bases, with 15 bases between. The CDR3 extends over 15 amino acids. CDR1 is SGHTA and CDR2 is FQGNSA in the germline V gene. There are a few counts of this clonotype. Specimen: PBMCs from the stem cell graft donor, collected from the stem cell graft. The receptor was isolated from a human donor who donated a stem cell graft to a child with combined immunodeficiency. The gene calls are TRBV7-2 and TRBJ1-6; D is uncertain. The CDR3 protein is CASSNGPTGNSPLHF. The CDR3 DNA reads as TGTGCCAGCAGCAATGGGCCAACGGGAAATTCACCCCTCCACTTT.